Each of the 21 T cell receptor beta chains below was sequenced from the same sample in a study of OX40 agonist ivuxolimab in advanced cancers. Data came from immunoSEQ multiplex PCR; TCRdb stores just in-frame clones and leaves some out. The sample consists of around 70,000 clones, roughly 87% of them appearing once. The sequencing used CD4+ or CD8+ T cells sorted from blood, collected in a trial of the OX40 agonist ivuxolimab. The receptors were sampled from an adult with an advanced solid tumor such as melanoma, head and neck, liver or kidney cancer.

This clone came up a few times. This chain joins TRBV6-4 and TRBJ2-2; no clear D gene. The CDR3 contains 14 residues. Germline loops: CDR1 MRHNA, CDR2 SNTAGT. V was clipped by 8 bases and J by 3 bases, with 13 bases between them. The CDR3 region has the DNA TGTGCCAGCTCCGTCGATTGGGACACCGGGGAGCTGTTTTTT. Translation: CASSVDWDTGELFF.

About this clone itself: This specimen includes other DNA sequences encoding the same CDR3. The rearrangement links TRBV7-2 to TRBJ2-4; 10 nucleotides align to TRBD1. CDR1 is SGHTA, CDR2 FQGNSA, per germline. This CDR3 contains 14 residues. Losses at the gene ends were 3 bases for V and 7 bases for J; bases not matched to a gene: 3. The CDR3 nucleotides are TGTGCCAGCAGCTTCAGGACAGGGGGGAACATTCAGTACTTC. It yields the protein CASSFRTGGNIQYF.

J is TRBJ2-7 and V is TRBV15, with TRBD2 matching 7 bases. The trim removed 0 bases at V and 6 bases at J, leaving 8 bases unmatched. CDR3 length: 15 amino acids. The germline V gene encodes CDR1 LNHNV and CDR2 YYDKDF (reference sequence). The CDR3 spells CATSRDLAGVLEQYF. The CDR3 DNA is TGTGCCACCAGCAGAGATCTTGCGGGAGTACTCGAGCAGTACTTC.

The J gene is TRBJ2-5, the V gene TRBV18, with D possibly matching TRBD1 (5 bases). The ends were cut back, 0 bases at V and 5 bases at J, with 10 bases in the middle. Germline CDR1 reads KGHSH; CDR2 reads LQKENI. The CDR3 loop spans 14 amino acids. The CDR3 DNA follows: TGTGCCAGCTCACCACCGTCCAGGGATGAGACCCAGTACTTC. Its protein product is CASSPPSRDETQYF.

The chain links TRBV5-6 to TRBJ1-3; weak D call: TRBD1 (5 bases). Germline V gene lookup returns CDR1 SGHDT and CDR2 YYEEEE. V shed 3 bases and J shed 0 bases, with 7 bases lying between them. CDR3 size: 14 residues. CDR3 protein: CASSYRYSGNTIYF. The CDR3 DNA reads TGTGCCAGCAGCTACAGGTACTCTGGAAACACCATATATTTT.

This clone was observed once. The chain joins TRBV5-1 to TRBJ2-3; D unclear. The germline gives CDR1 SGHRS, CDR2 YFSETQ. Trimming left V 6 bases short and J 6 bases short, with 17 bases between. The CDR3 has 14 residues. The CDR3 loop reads CASTPTRSPDTQYF. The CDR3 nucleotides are TGCGCCAGCACCCCGACCCGATCCCCTGATACGCAGTATTTT.

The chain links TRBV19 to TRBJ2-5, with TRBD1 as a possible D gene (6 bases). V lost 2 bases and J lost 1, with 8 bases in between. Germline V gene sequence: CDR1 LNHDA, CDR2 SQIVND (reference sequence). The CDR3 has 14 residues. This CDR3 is CASSIQGPQETQYF. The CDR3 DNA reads TGTGCCAGTAGTATACAGGGGCCCCAAGAGACCCAGTACTTC.

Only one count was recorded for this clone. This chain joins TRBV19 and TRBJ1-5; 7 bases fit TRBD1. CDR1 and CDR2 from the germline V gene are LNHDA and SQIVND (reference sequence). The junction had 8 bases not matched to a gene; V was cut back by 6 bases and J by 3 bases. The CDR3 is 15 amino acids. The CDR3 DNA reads TGTGCCAGTAGGAGGAGGGACAGTCCCAATCAGCCCCAGCATTTT. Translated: CASRRRDSPNQPQHF. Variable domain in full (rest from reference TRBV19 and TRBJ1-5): DGGITQSPKYLFRKEGQNVTLSCEQNLNHDAMYWYRQDPGQGLRLIYYSQIVNDFQKGDIAEGYSVSREKKESFPLTVTSAQKNPTAFYLCASRRRDSPNQPQHFGDGTRLSIL.

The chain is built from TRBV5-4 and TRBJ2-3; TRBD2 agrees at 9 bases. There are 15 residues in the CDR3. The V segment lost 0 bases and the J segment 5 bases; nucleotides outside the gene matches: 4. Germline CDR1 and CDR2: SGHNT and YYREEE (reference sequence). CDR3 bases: TGTGCCAGCAGCTTGGTGGCGGGAGGGGGAGATACGCAGTATTTT. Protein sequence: CASSLVAGGGDTQYF.

In nucleotides, the CDR3 is TGTGCCAGCAGCTTGTTTCCAGGGTACGAGCAGTACTTC. This sequence encodes CASSLFPGYEQYF. The genes are TRBV5-6 and TRBJ2-7; TRBD1 might be the D (5 bases). Germline lookup yields CDR1 SGHDT and CDR2 YYEEEE. CDR3 length equals 13 residues. The V end was cut by 1 base, the J end by 4 bases, with 9 bases between.

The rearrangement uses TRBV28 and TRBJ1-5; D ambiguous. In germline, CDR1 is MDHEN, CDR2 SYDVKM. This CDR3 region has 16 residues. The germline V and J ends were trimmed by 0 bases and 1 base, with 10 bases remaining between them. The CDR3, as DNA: TGTGCCAGCAGTTTATGGGGCCCCGGAAGCAATCAGCCCCAGCATTTT. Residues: CASSLWGPGSNQPQHF.

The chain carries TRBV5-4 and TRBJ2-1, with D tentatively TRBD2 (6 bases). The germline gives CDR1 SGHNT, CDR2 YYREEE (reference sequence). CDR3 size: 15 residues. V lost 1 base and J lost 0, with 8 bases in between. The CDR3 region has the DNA TGTGCCAGCAGCTTGCGGGAGAGCTCCTACAATGAGCAGTTCTTC. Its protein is CASSLRESSYNEQFF.

The CDR3 loop reads CASSLGLAGGPPYEQYF. The CDR3 bases are TGTGCCAGCAGCTTAGGACTAGCGGGCGGCCCGCCCTACGAGCAGTACTTC. V and J are TRBV7-3 and TRBJ2-7; TRBD2 matches 11 bases. Germline trimming cut 2 bases from V and 2 bases from J; bases unmatched to any gene: 8. The germline V gene encodes CDR1 SGHTA and CDR2 FQGTGA. There are 17 residues in the CDR3.

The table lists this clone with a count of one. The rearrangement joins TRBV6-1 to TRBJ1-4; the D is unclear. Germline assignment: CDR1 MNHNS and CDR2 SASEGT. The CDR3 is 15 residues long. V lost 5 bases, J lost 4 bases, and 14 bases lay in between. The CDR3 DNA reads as TGTGCCAGCAGTCCGCATCTTATGAGTAATGAAAAACTGTTTTTT. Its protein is CASSPHLMSNEKLFF.

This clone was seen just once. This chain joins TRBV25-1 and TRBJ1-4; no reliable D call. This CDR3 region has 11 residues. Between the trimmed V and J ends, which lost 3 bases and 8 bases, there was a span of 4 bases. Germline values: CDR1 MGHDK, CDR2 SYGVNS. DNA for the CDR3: TGTGCCAGCAGTGATGGGGAAAAACTGTTTTTT. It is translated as CASSDGEKLFF.

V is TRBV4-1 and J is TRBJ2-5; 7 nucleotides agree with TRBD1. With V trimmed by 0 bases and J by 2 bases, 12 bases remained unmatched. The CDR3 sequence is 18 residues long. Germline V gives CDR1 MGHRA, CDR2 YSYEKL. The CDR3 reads CASSQDWATTGIQETQYF. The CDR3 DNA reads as TGCGCCAGCAGCCAAGATTGGGCCACGACAGGGATTCAAGAGACCCAGTACTTC.

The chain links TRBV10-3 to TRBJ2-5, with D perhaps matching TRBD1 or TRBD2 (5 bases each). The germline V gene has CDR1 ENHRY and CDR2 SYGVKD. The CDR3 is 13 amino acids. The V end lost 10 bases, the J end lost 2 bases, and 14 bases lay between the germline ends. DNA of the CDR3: TGTGCCAACCAAGCGGACAATCAAGAGACCCAGTACTTC. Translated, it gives CANQADNQETQYF.

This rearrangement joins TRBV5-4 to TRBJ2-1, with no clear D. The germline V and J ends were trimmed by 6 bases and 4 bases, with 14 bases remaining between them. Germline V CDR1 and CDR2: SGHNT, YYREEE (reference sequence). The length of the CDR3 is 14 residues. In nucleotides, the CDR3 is TGTGCCAGCAAGACTGGGCCTGATTACAATGAGCAGTTCTTC. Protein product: CASKTGPDYNEQFF.

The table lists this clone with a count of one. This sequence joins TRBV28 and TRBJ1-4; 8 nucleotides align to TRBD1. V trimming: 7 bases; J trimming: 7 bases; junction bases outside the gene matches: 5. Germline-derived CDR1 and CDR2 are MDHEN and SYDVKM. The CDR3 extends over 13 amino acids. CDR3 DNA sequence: TGTGCCAGCACAACGACAGGGGTTGAAAAACTGTTTTTT. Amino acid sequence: CASTTTGVEKLFF.

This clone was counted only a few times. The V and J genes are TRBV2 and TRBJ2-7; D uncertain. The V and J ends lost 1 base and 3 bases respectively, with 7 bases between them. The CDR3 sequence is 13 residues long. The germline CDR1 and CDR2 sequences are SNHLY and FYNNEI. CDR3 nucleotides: TGTGCCAGCAGTGAAGAGACTTACTACGAGCAGTACTTC. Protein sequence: CASSEETYYEQYF. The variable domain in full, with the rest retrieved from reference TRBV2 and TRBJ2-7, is EPEVTQTPSHQVTQMGQEVILRCVPISNHLYFYWYRQILGQKVEFLVSFYNNEISEKSEIFDDQFSVERPDGSNFTLKIRSTKLEDSAMYFCASSEETYYEQYFGPGTRLTVT.

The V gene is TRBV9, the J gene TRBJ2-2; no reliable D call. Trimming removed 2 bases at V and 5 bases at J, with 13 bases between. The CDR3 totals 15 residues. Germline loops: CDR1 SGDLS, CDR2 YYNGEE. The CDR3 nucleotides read TGTGCCAGCAGCGTCCGTGGTGTTAGGACCGGGGAGCTGTTTTTT. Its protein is CASSVRGVRTGELFF.